A selection of T cell receptor beta chains follows, all from one sample in a study of T-cell reconstitution after alpha-beta-depleted transplantation in children. TCRdb reanalysed the PCR reads using MiXCR and keeps one entry per CDR3 protein. This sample has a few hundred thousand distinct CDR3 sequences, with 10% to 15% found just once. The starting material was PBMCs, mostly from graft donor cells, obtained 360 days after TCRalphabeta/CD19-depleted stem cell transplant. Source of these receptors: a male patient younger than 18 who had a stem cell transplant for acute myeloid leukemia, so the T cells may come from the graft donor. The CDR3 runs from the conserved cysteine through the conserved F or W. A D gene is named only where the DNA matches it firmly. Where a row states a size, it is once, few, many or the class of an expanded clone; other rows omit it.

J gene	D gene	V gene	clone size	CDR3 protein	CDR3 DNA
TRBJ2-7	NA	TRBV20-1	NA	CSARVGLTYEQYF	TGCAGTGCTAGAGTCGGCCTCACGTACGAGCAGTACTTC
TRBJ2-1	NA	TRBV9	NA	CASSEGVSYNEQFF	TGTGCCAGCAGCGAGGGAGTCTCCTACAATGAGCAGTTCTTC
TRBJ1-5	NA	TRBV6-2/TRBV6-3	many	CASSRPGTDSYSQPQHF	TGTGCCAGCAGCCGACCCGGAACAGATTCCTACTCACAGCCCCAGCATTTT
TRBJ2-7	NA	TRBV20-1	NA	CSARSPGVSTYEQYF	TGCAGTGCCAGGTCCCCGGGAGTCTCTACCTACGAGCAGTACTTC
TRBJ2-5	TRBD2	TRBV12-3/TRBV12-4	few	CASSPGEGAETQYF	TGTGCCAGCAGTCCCGGGGAGGGTGCAGAGACCCAGTACTTC
TRBJ1-3	TRBD1	TRBV28	NA	CASSQGQGRSVNTIYF	TGTGCCAGCAGCCAGGGACAGGGGCGCTCTGTAAACACCATATATTTT
TRBJ2-3	TRBD2	TRBV28	many	CASSLAGDRSDTQYF	TGTGCCAGCAGTTTGGCGGGAGACCGGTCAGATACGCAGTATTTT
TRBJ2-3	NA	TRBV7-2	NA	CASTITTDTQYF	TGTGCCAGCACCATTACCACAGATACGCAGTATTTT
TRBJ2-5	TRBD2	TRBV7-3	NA	CASSLTPGPQRGETQYF	TGTGCCAGCAGCTTAACCCCGGGACCTCAGCGGGGAGAGACCCAGTACTTC
TRBJ2-1	NA	TRBV9	few	CASSPPWGEQFF	TGTGCCAGCAGTCCACCTTGGGGTGAGCAGTTCTTC
TRBJ2-2	NA	TRBV10-3	NA	CAISESLNTGELFF	TGTGCCATCAGCGAGTCGTTGAACACCGGGGAGCTGTTTTTT
TRBJ2-7	TRBD1	TRBV20-1	few	CSDPGTGNYEQYF	TGCAGTGATCCCGGGACAGGGAACTACGAGCAGTACTTC
TRBJ2-7	NA	TRBV20-1	many	CSARDHPRAYEQYF	TGCAGTGCTAGAGACCACCCTAGGGCCTACGAGCAGTACTTC
TRBJ2-2	NA	TRBV18	NA	CASSSVAGESGELFF	TGTGCCAGCTCATCGGTTGCAGGGGAGTCCGGGGAGCTGTTTTTT
TRBJ2-1	NA	TRBV4-3	few	CASSQDPSGWYNEQFF	TGCGCCAGCAGCCAAGATCCATCGGGCTGGTACAATGAGCAGTTCTTC
TRBJ2-1	NA	TRBV11-3	many	CASSGGGGEQFF	TGTGCCAGCAGCGGAGGAGGCGGCGAGCAGTTCTTC
TRBJ2-7	NA	TRBV14	NA	CASSQPGAVYEQYF	TGTGCCAGCAGCCAACCGGGAGCGGTCTACGAGCAGTACTTC
TRBJ2-7	TRBD2	TRBV20-1	NA	CSAHRGLAGIGGYEQYF	TGCAGTGCCCATAGGGGACTAGCGGGAATCGGGGGTTACGAGCAGTACTTC
TRBJ2-7	TRBD2	TRBV4-3	NA	CASSQIAGDSFEQYF	TGCGCCAGCAGCCAGATAGCGGGAGACTCCTTCGAGCAGTACTTC
TRBJ2-7	TRBD1	TRBV7-8	NA	CASSFRGTGNQPWEQYF	TGTGCCAGCAGCTTTAGGGGGACAGGGAACCAACCGTGGGAGCAGTACTTC
TRBJ2-1	NA	TRBV25-1	many	CASSERTGGGSYNEQFF	TGTGCCAGCAGTGAACGCACTGGAGGGGGCTCCTACAATGAGCAGTTCTTC
TRBJ2-1	NA	TRBV5-6	many	CASSHSSQILQFF	TGTGCCAGCAGCCACAGTAGCCAAATATTGCAGTTCTTC
TRBJ2-2	TRBD2	TRBV10-3	NA	CAISVAGGSTGELFF	TGTGCCATCAGTGTAGCGGGAGGAAGTACCGGGGAGCTGTTTTTT
TRBJ2-1	NA	TRBV7-6	NA	CASSLRPGPEQFF	TGTGCCAGCAGCTTACGACCGGGACCCGAGCAGTTCTTC
TRBJ2-2	TRBD2	TRBV7-9	NA	CASSKGLAGSNTGELFF	TGTGCCAGCAGCAAGGGACTAGCGGGATCGAACACCGGGGAGCTGTTTTTT
TRBJ2-2	NA	TRBV5-5	NA	CASKSVRGSGELFF	TGTGCCAGCAAATCGGTGCGGGGTTCCGGGGAGCTGTTTTTT
TRBJ2-4	NA	TRBV18	NA	CASSREGLAKNIQYF	TGTGCCAGCTCACGAGAGGGCCTAGCCAAAAACATTCAGTACTTC
TRBJ2-7	NA	TRBV7-3	NA	CASSRNTDYEQYF	TGTGCCAGCAGCCGAAATACCGATTACGAGCAGTACTTC
TRBJ1-5	NA	TRBV29-1	NA	CSVETGYNQPQHF	TGCAGCGTTGAAACGGGGTACAATCAGCCCCAGCATTTT
TRBJ1-1	NA	TRBV7-2	NA	CASSSPLRDPEF	TGTGCCAGCAGCTCGCCCCTCCGGGACCCTGAGTTT
TRBJ2-1	NA	TRBV19	few	CASSTLAVQFF	TGTGCCAGTAGTACATTAGCGGTGCAGTTCTTC
TRBJ1-2	NA	TRBV29-1	NA	CSVYSDGYTF	TGCAGCGTTTACAGCGATGGCTACACCTTC
TRBJ2-7	TRBD2	TRBV20-1	NA	CSARDGTSRAGEQYF	TGCAGTGCTAGAGATGGGACTAGCAGGGCAGGCGAGCAGTACTTC
TRBJ2-7	NA	TRBV28	many	CASSCPLCHEQYF	TGTGCCAGCAGTTGCCCTCTCTGCCACGAGCAGTACTTC
TRBJ2-7	NA	TRBV28	many	CASSLPNEQYF	TGTGCCAGCAGCCTGCCTAACGAGCAGTACTTC
TRBJ2-7	TRBD2	TRBV20-1	NA	CSARDLGTSGRIGGF	TGCAGTGCTAGAGATTTAGGGACTAGCGGGAGGATAGGGGGCTTC
TRBJ2-7	NA	TRBV18	NA	CASSRTIKSYEQYF	TGTGCCAGCTCAAGGACGATTAAATCCTACGAGCAGTACTTC